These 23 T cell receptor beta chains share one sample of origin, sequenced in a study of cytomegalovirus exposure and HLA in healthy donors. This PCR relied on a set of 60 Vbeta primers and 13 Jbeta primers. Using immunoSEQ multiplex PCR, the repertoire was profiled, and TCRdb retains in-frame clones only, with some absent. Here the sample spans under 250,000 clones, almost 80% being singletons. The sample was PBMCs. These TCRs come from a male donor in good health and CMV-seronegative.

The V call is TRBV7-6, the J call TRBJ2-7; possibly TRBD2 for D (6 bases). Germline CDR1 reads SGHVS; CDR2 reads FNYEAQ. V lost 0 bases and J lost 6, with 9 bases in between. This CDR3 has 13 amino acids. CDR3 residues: CASSLALGGEQYF. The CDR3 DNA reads TGTGCCAGCAGCTTAGCGTTGGGGGGCGAGCAGTACTTC.

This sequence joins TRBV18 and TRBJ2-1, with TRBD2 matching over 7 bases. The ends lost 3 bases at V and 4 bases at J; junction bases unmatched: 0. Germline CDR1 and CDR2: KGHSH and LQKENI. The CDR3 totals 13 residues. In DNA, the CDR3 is TGTGCCAGCTCACCGCGGGGGTACAATGAGCAGTTCTTC. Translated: CASSPRGYNEQFF.

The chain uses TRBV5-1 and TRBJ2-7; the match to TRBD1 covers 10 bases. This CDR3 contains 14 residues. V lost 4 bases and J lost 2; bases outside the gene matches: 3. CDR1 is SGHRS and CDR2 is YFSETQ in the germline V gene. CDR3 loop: CASSPGTGAYEQYF. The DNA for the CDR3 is TGCGCCAGCAGCCCCGGGACAGGGGCCTACGAGCAGTACTTC.

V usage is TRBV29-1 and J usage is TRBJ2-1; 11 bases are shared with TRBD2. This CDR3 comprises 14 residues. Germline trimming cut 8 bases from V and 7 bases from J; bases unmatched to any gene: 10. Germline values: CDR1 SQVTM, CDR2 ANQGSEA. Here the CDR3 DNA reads TGCAGCTTCTTGGGAACTAGCGGGAGAAATGAGCAGTTCTTC. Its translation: CSFLGTSGRNEQFF.

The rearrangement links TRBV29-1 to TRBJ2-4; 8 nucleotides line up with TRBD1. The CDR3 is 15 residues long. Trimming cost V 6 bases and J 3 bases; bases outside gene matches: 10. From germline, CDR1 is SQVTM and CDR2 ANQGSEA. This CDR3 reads CSVPGQGRLKNIQYF. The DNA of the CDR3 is TGCAGCGTGCCAGGACAGGGCCGGCTCAAAAACATTCAGTACTTC.

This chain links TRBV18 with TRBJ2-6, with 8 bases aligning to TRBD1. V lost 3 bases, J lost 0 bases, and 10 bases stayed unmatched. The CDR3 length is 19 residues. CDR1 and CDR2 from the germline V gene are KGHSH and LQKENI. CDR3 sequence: CASSPQAGTGSSGANVLTF. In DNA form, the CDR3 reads TGTGCCAGCTCACCTCAAGCCGGGACAGGCAGCTCTGGGGCCAACGTCCTGACTTTC.

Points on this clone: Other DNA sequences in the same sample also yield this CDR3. The CDR3, as DNA: TGTGCCAGCACTCAGGGGGCGCGCGACAATCAGCCCCAGCATTTT. Encoded protein: CASTQGARDNQPQHF. The chain joins TRBV4-2 to TRBJ1-5, with TRBD1 matching over 8 bases. The length of the CDR3 is 15 residues. Per germline, CDR1 LGHNA and CDR2 YNFKEQ. V trimming: 7 bases; J trimming: 3 bases; junction bases outside the gene matches: 8.

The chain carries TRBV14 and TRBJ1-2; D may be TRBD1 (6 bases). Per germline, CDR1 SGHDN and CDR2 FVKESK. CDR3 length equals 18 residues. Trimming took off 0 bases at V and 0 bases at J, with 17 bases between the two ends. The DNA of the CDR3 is TGTGCCAGCAGCCAAGATCCGCGGCAGGGGAGGGCTAACTATGGCTACACCTTC. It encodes CASSQDPRQGRANYGYTF.

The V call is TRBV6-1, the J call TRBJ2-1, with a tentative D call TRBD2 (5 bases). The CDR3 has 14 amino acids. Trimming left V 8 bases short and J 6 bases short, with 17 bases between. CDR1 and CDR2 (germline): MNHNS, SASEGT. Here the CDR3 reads CASASLSGFNEQFF. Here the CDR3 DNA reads TGTGCCAGCGCTTCTCTTTCGGGGTTCAATGAGCAGTTCTTC.

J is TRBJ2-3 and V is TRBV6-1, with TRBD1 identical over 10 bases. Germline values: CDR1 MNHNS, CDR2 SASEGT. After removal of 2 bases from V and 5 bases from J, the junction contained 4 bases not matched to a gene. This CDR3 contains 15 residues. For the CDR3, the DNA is TGTGCCAGCAGTGAAAGGACAGGGGGTAGAGATACGCAGTATTTT. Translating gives CASSERTGGRDTQYF.

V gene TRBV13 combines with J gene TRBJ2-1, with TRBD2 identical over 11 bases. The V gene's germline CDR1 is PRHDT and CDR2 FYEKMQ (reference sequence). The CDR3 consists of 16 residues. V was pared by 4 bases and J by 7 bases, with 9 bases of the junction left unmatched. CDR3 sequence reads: CASSWRPGTSGNEQFF. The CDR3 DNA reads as TGTGCCAGCAGCTGGAGGCCGGGGACTAGCGGAAATGAGCAGTTCTTC.

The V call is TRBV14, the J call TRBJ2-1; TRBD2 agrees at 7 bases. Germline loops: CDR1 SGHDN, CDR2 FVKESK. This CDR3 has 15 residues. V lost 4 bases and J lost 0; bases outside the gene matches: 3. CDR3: CASSPLAGSYNEQFF. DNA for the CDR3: TGTGCCAGCAGCCCGTTAGCGGGCTCCTACAATGAGCAGTTCTTC.

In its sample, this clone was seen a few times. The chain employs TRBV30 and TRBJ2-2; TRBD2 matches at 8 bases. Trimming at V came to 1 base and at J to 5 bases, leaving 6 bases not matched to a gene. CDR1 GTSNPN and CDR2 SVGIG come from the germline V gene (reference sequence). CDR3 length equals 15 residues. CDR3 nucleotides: TGTGCCTGGAGTGCCCGGACTAGCCTTACCGGGGAGCTGTTTTTT. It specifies CAWSARTSLTGELFF.

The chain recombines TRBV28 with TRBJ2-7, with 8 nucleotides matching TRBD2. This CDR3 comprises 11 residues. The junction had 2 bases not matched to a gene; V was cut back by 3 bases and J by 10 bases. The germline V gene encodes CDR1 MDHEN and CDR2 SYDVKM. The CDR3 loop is CASSFAGGQYF. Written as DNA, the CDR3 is TGTGCCAGCAGTTTTGCGGGGGGACAGTACTTC. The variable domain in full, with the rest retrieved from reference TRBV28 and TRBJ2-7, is DVKVTQSSRYLVKRTGEKVFLECVQDMDHENMFWYRQDPGLGLRLIYFSYDVKMKEKGDIPEGYSVSREKKERFSLILESASTNQTSMYLCASSFAGGQYFGPGTRLTVT.

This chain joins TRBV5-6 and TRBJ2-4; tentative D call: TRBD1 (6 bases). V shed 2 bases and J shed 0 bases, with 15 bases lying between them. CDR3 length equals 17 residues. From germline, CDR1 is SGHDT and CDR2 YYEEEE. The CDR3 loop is CASSFSRQVIAKNIQYF. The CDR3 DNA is TGTGCCAGCAGCTTTTCCAGACAGGTTATAGCCAAAAACATTCAGTACTTC.

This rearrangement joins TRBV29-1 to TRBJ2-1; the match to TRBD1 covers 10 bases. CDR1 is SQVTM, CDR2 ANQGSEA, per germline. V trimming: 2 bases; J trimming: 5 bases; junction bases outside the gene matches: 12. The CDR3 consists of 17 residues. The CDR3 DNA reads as TGCAGCGTTGAACCATTGGAGGGACAGGGGTGGGACAATGAGCAGTTCTTC. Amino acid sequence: CSVEPLEGQGWDNEQFF.

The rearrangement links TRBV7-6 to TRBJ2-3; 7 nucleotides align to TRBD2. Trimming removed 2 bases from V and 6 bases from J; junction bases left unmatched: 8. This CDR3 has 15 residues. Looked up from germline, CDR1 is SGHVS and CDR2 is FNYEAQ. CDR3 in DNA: TGTGCCAGCAGCTTAAGTGCGGGAGCAAGTGATACGCAGTATTTT. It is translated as CASSLSAGASDTQYF.

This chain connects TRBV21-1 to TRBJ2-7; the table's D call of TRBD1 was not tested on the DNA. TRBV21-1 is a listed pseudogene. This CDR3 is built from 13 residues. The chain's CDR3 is CASSKGQGCEQYF. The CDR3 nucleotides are TGTGCCAGCAGCAAGGGACAGGGGTGCGAGCAGTACTTC.

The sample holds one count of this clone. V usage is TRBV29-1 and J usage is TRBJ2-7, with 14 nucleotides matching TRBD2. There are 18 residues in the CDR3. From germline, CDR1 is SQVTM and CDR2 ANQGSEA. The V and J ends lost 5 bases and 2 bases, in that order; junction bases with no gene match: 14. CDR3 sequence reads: CSVLGGTSGSSGPYEQYF. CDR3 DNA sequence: TGCAGCGTTCTGGGGGGGACTAGCGGGAGTTCTGGGCCCTACGAGCAGTACTTC.

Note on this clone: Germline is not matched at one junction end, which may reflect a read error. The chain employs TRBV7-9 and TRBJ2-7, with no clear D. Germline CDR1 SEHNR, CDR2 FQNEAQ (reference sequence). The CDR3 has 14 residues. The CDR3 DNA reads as TGTTCCAGCAGCTTAGACGTACAGCCCTACGAGCAGTACTTC. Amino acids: CSSSLDVQPYEQYF.

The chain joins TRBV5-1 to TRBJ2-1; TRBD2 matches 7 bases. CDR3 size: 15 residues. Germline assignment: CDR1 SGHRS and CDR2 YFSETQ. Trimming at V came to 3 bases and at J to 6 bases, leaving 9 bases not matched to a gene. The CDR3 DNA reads TGCGCCAGCAGCTCAATTGGCGGCGGGAGCAATGAGCAGTTCTTC. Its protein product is CASSSIGGGSNEQFF. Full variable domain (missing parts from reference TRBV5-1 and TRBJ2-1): KAGVTQTPRYLIKTRGQQVTLSCSPISGHRSVSWYQQTPGQGLQFLFEYFSETQRNKGNFPGRFSGRQFSNSRSEMNVSTLELGDSALYLCASSSIGGGSNEQFFGPGTRLTVL.

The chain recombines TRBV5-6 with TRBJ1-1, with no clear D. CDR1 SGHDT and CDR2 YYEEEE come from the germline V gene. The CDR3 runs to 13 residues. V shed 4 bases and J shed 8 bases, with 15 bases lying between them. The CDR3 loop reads CASSTEGREEAFF. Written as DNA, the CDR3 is TGTGCCAGCAGCACAGAAGGACGGGAAGAAGCTTTCTTT.

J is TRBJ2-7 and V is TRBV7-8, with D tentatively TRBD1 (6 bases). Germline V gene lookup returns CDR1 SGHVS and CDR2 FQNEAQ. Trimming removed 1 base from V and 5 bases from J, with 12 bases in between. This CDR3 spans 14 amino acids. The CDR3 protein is CASSLVGAGHEQYF. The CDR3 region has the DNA TGTGCCAGCAGCTTAGTGGGGGCGGGCCACGAGCAGTACTTC. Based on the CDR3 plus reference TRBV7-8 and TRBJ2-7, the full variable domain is GAGVSQSPRYKVAKRGQDVALRCDPISGHVSLFWYQQALGQGPEFLTYFQNEAQLDKSGLPSDRFFAERPEGSVSTLKIQRTQQEDSAVYLCASSLVGAGHEQYFGPGTRLTVT.